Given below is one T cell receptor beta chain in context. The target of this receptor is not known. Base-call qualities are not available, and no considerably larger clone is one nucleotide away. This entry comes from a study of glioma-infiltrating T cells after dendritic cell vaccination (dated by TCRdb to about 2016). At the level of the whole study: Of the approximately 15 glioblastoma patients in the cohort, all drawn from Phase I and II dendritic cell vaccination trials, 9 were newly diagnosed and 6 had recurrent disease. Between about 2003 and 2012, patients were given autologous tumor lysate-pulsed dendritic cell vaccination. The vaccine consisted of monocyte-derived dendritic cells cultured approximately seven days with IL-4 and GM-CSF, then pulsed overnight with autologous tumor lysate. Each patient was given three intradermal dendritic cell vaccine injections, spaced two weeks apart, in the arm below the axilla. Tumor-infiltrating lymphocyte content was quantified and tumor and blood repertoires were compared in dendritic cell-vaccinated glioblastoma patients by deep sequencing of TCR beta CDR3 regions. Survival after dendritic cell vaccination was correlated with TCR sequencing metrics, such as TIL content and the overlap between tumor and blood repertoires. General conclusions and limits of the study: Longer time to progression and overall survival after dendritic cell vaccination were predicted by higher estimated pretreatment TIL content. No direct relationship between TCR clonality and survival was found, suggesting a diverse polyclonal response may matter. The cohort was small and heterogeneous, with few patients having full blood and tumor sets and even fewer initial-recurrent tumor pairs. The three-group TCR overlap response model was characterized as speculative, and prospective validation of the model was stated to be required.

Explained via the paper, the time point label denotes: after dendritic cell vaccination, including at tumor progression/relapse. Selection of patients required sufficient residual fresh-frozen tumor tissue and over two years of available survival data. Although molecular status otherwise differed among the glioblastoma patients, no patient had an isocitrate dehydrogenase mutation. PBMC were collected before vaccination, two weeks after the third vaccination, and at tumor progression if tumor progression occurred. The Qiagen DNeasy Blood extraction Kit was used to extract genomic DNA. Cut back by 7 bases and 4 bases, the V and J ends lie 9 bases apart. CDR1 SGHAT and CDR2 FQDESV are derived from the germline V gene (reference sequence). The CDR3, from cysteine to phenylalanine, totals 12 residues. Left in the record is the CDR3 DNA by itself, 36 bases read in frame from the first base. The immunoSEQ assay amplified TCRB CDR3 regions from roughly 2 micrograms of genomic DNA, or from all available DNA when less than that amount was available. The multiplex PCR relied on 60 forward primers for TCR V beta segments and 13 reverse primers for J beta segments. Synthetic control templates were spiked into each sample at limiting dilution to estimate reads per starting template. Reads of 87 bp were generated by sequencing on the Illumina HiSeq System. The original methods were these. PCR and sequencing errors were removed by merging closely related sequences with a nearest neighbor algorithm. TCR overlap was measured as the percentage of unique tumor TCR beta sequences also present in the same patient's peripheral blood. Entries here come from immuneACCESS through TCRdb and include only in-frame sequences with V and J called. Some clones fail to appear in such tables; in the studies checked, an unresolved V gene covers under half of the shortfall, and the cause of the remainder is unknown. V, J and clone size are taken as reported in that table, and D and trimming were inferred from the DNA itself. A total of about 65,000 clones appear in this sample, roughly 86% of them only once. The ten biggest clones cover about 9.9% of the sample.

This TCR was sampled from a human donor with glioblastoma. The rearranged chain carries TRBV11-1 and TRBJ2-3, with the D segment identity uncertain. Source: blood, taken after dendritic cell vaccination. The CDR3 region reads CASTQGADTQYF. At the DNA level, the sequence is TGTGCCAGCACTCAAGGAGCAGATACGCAGTATTTT.